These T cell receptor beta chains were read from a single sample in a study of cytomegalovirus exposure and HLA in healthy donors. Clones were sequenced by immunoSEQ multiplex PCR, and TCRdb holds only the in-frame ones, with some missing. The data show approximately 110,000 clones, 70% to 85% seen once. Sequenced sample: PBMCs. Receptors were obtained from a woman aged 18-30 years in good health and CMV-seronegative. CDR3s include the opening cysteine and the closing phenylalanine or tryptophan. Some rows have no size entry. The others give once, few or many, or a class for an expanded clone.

cdr3_aa: CASSSAASGTDTQYF; clone_size: NA; j_call: TRBJ2-3; v_call: TRBV28
cdr3_aa: CASREGGIGYTF; clone_size: once; j_call: TRBJ1-2; v_call: TRBV6-5
cdr3_aa: CASSLALGGLAARNEQFF; clone_size: NA; j_call: TRBJ2-1; v_call: TRBV7-6
cdr3_aa: CASSLANTEAFF; clone_size: NA; j_call: TRBJ1-1; v_call: TRBV11-2
cdr3_aa: CASSIDLGNQPQHF; clone_size: NA; j_call: TRBJ1-5; v_call: TRBV19
cdr3_aa: CASNNPSDNEQFF; clone_size: NA; j_call: TRBJ2-1; v_call: TRBV11-3
cdr3_aa: CASSTLAGNPYEQYF; clone_size: NA; j_call: TRBJ2-7; v_call: TRBV7-6
cdr3_aa: CASSQYPGTGAFF; clone_size: few; j_call: TRBJ1-1; v_call: TRBV5-1
cdr3_aa: CASSSNSGSPNEQYF; clone_size: NA; j_call: TRBJ2-7; v_call: TRBV5-1
cdr3_aa: CASSPGGGHSNTGELFF; clone_size: NA; j_call: TRBJ2-2; v_call: TRBV18
cdr3_aa: CASSPGQVGGYTF; clone_size: NA; j_call: TRBJ1-2; v_call: TRBV18
cdr3_aa: CASVAAPSYNEQFF; clone_size: NA; j_call: TRBJ2-1; v_call: TRBV28
cdr3_aa: CSVGGYEQYF; clone_size: NA; j_call: TRBJ2-7; v_call: TRBV29-1
cdr3_aa: CASSGGGLLNTEAFF; clone_size: NA; j_call: TRBJ1-1; v_call: TRBV25-1
cdr3_aa: CASSISTGRFGNQPQHF; clone_size: NA; j_call: TRBJ1-5; v_call: TRBV7-2
cdr3_aa: CASSLSGAIGELFF; clone_size: NA; j_call: TRBJ2-2; v_call: TRBV27
cdr3_aa: CASSGGQSSYNEQFF; clone_size: once; j_call: TRBJ2-1; v_call: TRBV2
cdr3_aa: CSSSPREGRMETQYF; clone_size: NA; j_call: TRBJ2-5; v_call: TRBV7-9
cdr3_aa: CASSVTGGNTEAFF; clone_size: NA; j_call: TRBJ1-1; v_call: TRBV7-9
cdr3_aa: CASSSGQGGRETQYF; clone_size: few; j_call: TRBJ2-5; v_call: TRBV7-8
cdr3_aa: CASKPRPVPSTDTQYF; clone_size: NA; j_call: TRBJ2-3; v_call: TRBV2
cdr3_aa: CASRRTGSYNEQFF; clone_size: NA; j_call: TRBJ2-1; v_call: TRBV4-1
cdr3_aa: CASRRQGYTGELFF; clone_size: NA; j_call: TRBJ2-2; v_call: TRBV14
cdr3_aa: CATSSDSYGYTF; clone_size: NA; j_call: TRBJ1-2; v_call: TRBV15
cdr3_aa: CAWRTANYGYTF; clone_size: once; j_call: TRBJ1-2; v_call: TRBV30
cdr3_aa: CASSPPGFWGYTF; clone_size: NA; j_call: TRBJ1-2; v_call: TRBV28
cdr3_aa: CASSLVQGQGGYTF; clone_size: once; j_call: TRBJ1-2; v_call: TRBV7-8
cdr3_aa: CASSRDSPSRGNTIYF; clone_size: once; j_call: TRBJ1-3; v_call: TRBV7-9
cdr3_aa: CASSQGLGGLNEQFF; clone_size: NA; j_call: TRBJ2-1; v_call: TRBV5-4
cdr3_aa: CASRLSSQETQYF; clone_size: NA; j_call: TRBJ2-5; v_call: TRBV6-5
cdr3_aa: CASRAAGGTDTQYF; clone_size: few; j_call: TRBJ2-3; v_call: TRBV2
cdr3_aa: CASGVGTANEKLFF; clone_size: NA; j_call: TRBJ1-4; v_call: TRBV27
cdr3_aa: CASSKTGSNTGELFF; clone_size: NA; j_call: TRBJ2-2; v_call: TRBV28
cdr3_aa: CASSQATGTGLRAFF; clone_size: NA; j_call: TRBJ1-1; v_call: TRBV14
cdr3_aa: CASSLRQGYTEAFF; clone_size: NA; j_call: TRBJ1-1; v_call: TRBV28
cdr3_aa: CASSLSGGVTGELFF; clone_size: NA; j_call: TRBJ2-2; v_call: TRBV5-4
cdr3_aa: CASSPRDSDTEAFF; clone_size: NA; j_call: TRBJ1-1; v_call: TRBV28
cdr3_aa: CASSPSGWTEAFF; clone_size: NA; j_call: TRBJ1-1; v_call: TRBV18
cdr3_aa: CASSELAGDTGELFF; clone_size: NA; j_call: TRBJ2-2; v_call: TRBV6-4
cdr3_aa: CASSLAGAGGPGANVLTF; clone_size: few; j_call: TRBJ2-6; v_call: TRBV7-9
cdr3_aa: CASSPTGAANYGYTF; clone_size: NA; j_call: TRBJ1-2; v_call: TRBV18
cdr3_aa: CASSPTAGTGYEQYF; clone_size: NA; j_call: TRBJ2-7; v_call: TRBV7-6
cdr3_aa: CASSIKGTVAEAFF; clone_size: NA; j_call: TRBJ1-1; v_call: TRBV19
cdr3_aa: CASSQDGSSGGNEQYF; clone_size: NA; j_call: TRBJ2-7; v_call: TRBV4-2
cdr3_aa: CASSFLTTGGNGGKLFF; clone_size: once; j_call: TRBJ1-4; v_call: TRBV28
cdr3_aa: CASSVRTGFNQPQHF; clone_size: NA; j_call: TRBJ1-5; v_call: TRBV28
cdr3_aa: CASSPRAYATNEKLFF; clone_size: NA; j_call: TRBJ1-4; v_call: TRBV7-2
cdr3_aa: CASSLWDIMANVLTF; clone_size: NA; j_call: TRBJ2-6; v_call: TRBV7-2
cdr3_aa: CASSITAYNEQFF; clone_size: NA; j_call: TRBJ2-1; v_call: TRBV28
cdr3_aa: CAREPIQGGAFF; clone_size: NA; j_call: TRBJ1-1; v_call: TRBV21-1
cdr3_aa: CASGTSGKDEQFF; clone_size: NA; j_call: TRBJ2-1; v_call: TRBV27
cdr3_aa: CAIWTGVTDEQYF; clone_size: NA; j_call: NA; v_call: TRBV10-3
cdr3_aa: CASTGSNQPQHF; clone_size: NA; j_call: TRBJ1-5; v_call: TRBV28